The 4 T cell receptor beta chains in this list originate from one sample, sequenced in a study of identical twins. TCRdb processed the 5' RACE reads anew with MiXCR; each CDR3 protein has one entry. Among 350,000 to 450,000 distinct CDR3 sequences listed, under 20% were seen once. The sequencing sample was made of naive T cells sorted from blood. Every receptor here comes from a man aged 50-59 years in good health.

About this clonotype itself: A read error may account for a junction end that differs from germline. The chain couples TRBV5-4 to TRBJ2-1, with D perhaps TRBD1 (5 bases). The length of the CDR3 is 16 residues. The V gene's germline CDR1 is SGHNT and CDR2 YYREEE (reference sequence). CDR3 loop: CASSSSQDPSHNEQFF. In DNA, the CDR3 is TGTGCCAGCAGCTCTTCACAGGATCCCTCCCACAATGAGCAGTTCTTC.

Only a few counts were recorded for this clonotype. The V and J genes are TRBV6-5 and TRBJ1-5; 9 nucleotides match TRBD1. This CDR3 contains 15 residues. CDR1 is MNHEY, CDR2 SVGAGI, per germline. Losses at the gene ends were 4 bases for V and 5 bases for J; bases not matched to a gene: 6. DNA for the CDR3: TGTGCCAGCAGTTGGACAGGGGCTAGTTATCAGCCCCAGCATTTT. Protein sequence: CASSWTGASYQPQHF.

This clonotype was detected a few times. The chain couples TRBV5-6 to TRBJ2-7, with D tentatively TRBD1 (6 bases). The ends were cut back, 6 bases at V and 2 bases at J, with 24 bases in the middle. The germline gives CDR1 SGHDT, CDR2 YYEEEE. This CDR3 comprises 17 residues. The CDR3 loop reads CASNVSPGQGSPYEQYF. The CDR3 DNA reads TGTGCCAGCAACGTATCCCCTGGGCAGGGGTCACCCTACGAGCAGTACTTC.

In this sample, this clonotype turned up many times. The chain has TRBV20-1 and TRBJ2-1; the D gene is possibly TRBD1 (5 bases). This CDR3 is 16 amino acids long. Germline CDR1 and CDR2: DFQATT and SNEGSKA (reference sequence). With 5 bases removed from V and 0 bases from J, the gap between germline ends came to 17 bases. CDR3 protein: CSALAPTGSSYNEQFF. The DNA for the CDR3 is TGCAGTGCTCTCGCACCTACAGGTAGCTCCTACAATGAGCAGTTCTTC.